The 3 T cell receptor beta chains listed next were all sequenced from one sample in a study of technical replicates of blood from a few donors. Measured with immunoSEQ multiplex PCR; TCRdb has only the in-frame clones, and not every one. The top ten hold 0.2% to 0.3% of the sample, which has around 83,000 clones, around 94% seen once. The sequenced sample was T cells isolated from PBMCs. Receptors originate from a human donor in good health.

The CDR3 protein is CASSERLEMYEQYF. In DNA, the CDR3 is TGTGCCAGCAGTGAGAGGCTAGAAATGTACGAGCAGTACTTC. The chain carries TRBV2 and TRBJ2-7; D unclear. Germline values: CDR1 SNHLY, CDR2 FYNNEI. The CDR3 length is 14 residues. Trimming cost V 3 bases and J 4 bases, with 13 bases left between them.

The rearrangement uses TRBV14 and TRBJ2-1, with TRBD1 matching over 7 bases. V lost 5 bases and J lost 4; bases outside the gene matches: 2. This CDR3 comprises 13 residues. CDR1 is SGHDN, CDR2 FVKESK, per germline. CDR3 DNA: TGTGCCAGCAGCGTACAGGGGTACAATGAGCAGTTCTTC. It codes for CASSVQGYNEQFF.

DNA of the CDR3: TGTGCCAGCAGCGCTCACACGCGTACTAGTTCCGAGCAGTACTTC. This sequence encodes CASSAHTRTSSEQYF. The rearrangement joins TRBV2 to TRBJ2-7, with D perhaps matching TRBD2 (5 bases). Trimming pared 6 bases from V and 6 bases from J, leaving 21 bases between. CDR3 length equals 15 residues. Germline V gene data show CDR1 as SNHLY and CDR2 as FYNNEI.